Each of the 3 T cell receptor beta chains below was sequenced from the same sample in a study of shared clonotypes between healthy human individuals. Profiling relied on immunoSEQ multiplex PCR, and the TCRdb table lists in-frame clones only, not all of them. In the table there are about 520,000 clones, around 85% of which are singletons. Sequencing was performed on PBMCs. All receptors come from a woman in her thirties or forties in good health. Some clones in this sample may be carry-over from other donors' samples.

This chain connects TRBV11-1 to TRBJ1-1; D is perhaps TRBD1 (6 bases). Germline lookup yields CDR1 SGHAT and CDR2 FQDESV (reference sequence). The CDR3 contains 15 residues. V was pared by 4 bases and J by 5 bases, with 17 bases between. The CDR3 sequence: CASSSPGAGETEAFF. The CDR3 DNA reads as TGTGCCAGCAGCTCACCGGGGGCGGGGGAGACTGAAGCTTTCTTT.

Note on this clone: One base separates it from a far larger clone, so it is likely a read error. This sequence joins TRBV18 and TRBJ2-7; TRBD2 matches 9 bases. This CDR3 comprises 14 residues. CDR1 and CDR2 (germline): KGHSH, LQKENI. With 4 bases clipped from V and 2 bases from J, the junction kept 3 bases outside the gene matches. The CDR3 sequence: CASSQAGGPYEQYF. The CDR3 DNA follows: TGTGCCAGCTCACAAGCGGGAGGCCCCTACGAGCAGTACTTC.

This chain uses TRBV11-2 with TRBJ2-1; D is undetermined. Trimming stripped 3 bases from V and 8 bases from J, with 11 bases between. This CDR3 has 13 amino acids. The V gene's germline CDR1 is SGHAT and CDR2 FQNNGV. The CDR3 sequence is CASSFNVFDEQFF. The CDR3, as DNA: TGTGCCAGCAGCTTTAACGTTTTCGATGAGCAGTTCTTC. The entire variable domain, with the rest obtained from reference TRBV11-2 and TRBJ2-1, is as follows: EAGVAQSPRYKIIEKRQSVAFWCNPISGHATLYWYQQILGQGPKLLIQFQNNGVVDDSQLPKDRFSAERLKGVDSTLKIQPAKLEDSAVYLCASSFNVFDEQFFGPGTRLTVL.